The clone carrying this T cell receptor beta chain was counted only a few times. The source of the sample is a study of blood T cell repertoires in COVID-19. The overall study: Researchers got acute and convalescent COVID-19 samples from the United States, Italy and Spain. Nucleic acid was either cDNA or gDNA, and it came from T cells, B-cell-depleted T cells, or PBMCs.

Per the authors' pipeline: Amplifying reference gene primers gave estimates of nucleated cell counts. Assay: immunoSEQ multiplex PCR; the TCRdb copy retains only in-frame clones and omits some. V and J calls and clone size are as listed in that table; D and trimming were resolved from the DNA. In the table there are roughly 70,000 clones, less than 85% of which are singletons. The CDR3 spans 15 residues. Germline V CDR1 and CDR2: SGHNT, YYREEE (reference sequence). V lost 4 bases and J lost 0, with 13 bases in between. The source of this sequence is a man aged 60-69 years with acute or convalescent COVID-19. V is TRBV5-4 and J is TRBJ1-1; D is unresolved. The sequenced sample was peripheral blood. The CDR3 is CASSPPGALNTEAFF. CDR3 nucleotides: TGTGCCAGCAGCCCCCCGGGAGCCTTGAACACTGAAGCTTTCTTT.